The next 15 T cell receptor beta chains were all read from a single sample in a study of CXCR3-negative and CXCR3-positive naive CD8 T cells. Study conclusions and caveats: Naive cells that were CXCR3-positive had more hydrophobic TRB CDR3s (compared with CXCR3-negative naive cells).

These receptors' targets are unknown. The TRB libraries of cDNA were built by UMI-labeled 5' RACE. Following a re-call of the 5' RACE reads, TCRdb has one entry per CDR3 protein and lacks DNA. The repertoire table contains some 140,000 distinct CDR3 sequences. Sequenced material: naive CXCR3+ CD8+ T cells from blood. Sample subset: CD45RO-CCR7+CD27+CD95- naive CD8+ T cells expressing CXCR3 (TNR3+). The receptors shown here come from a human donor in good health. Some clones in this sample may be carry-over from other donors' samples.

The chain joins TRBV7-2 to TRBJ2-7. In germline, CDR1 is SGHTA, CDR2 FQGNSA. This CDR3 spans 13 amino acids. The CDR3 sequence is CASSSVLTSEQYF.

The genes are TRBV7-9 and TRBJ1-1; checking the TCRdb D call of TRBD1 is not possible without DNA. CDR1 is SEHNR, CDR2 FQNEAQ, per germline (reference sequence). The CDR3 covers 17 residues. The CDR3 region is CASSLGGGTGGRTEAFF.

The chain links TRBV11-2 to TRBJ2-7; TCRdb's D call of TRBD1 is untestable without DNA. The CDR3 is 16 residues long. Germline V lookup: CDR1 SGHAT, CDR2 FQNNGV. The CDR3 is CASSHARDQLPYEQYF.

This sequence joins TRBV7-9 and TRBJ1-6. The germline gives CDR1 SEHNR, CDR2 FQNEAQ (reference sequence). The CDR3 length is 15 residues. CDR3 in amino acids: CASSRETGFNSPLHF. Using reference TRBV7-9 and TRBJ1-6 for the parts outside the CDR3, the full variable domain is DTGVSQNPRHKITKRGQNVTFRCDPISEHNRLYWYRQTLGQGPEFLTYFQNEAQLEKSRLLSDRFSAERPKGSFSTLEIQRTEQGDSAMYLCASSRETGFNSPLHFGNGTRLTVT.

This chain joins TRBV28 and TRBJ2-5; TCRdb outputs TRBD2, but without DNA this stays unchecked. Per germline, CDR1 MDHEN and CDR2 SYDVKM. This CDR3 comprises 15 residues. The CDR3 loop is CASSSRATLTETQYF.

The chain joins TRBV29-1 to TRBJ2-7; there is no DNA to check the TCRdb D call of TRBD2. Germline CDR1 and CDR2: SQVTM and ANQGSEA. The CDR3 contains 13 residues. The CDR3 reads CSVSPAATYEQYF.

The chain recombines TRBV7-2 with TRBJ1-5. Germline CDR1 SGHTA, CDR2 FQGNSA. The CDR3 covers 14 residues. CDR3: CASSLKAGNQPQHF.

The chain is built from TRBV18 and TRBJ2-7. Germline V gene sequence: CDR1 KGHSH, CDR2 LQKENI. The CDR3 is made up of 13 amino acids. CDR3 region: CASSPTASDEQYF.

The chain combines TRBV3-2 with TRBJ2-2; the TCRdb D gene call, TRBD2, has no DNA to confirm it. TRBV3-2 is flagged as a pseudogene. The CDR3 runs to 15 residues. CDR3 residues: CASSHGGGFGGELFF.

J is TRBJ2-1 and V is TRBV25-1; TCRdb returns TRBD1, unconfirmable since there is no DNA. The germline gives CDR1 MGHDK, CDR2 SYGVNS. The CDR3 sequence is 14 residues long. The CDR3 is CASSEYTGHNEQFF. Full variable domain (rest looked up from reference TRBV25-1 and TRBJ2-1): EADIYQTPRYLVIGTGKKITLECSQTMGHDKMYWYQQDPGMELHLIHYSYGVNSTEKGDLSSESTVSRIRTEHFPLTLESARPSHTSQYLCASSEYTGHNEQFFGPGTRLTVL.

The chain joins TRBV4-1 to TRBJ1-4. This CDR3 contains 13 residues. Germline CDR1 MGHRA, CDR2 YSYEKL. The CDR3 reads CASSQVFGEKLFF.

The chain is built from TRBV20-1 and TRBJ1-1. Germline lookup yields CDR1 DFQATT and CDR2 SNEGSKA (reference sequence). This CDR3 contains 14 residues. The CDR3 reads CSASILGRNTEAFF.

This chain links TRBV7-9 with TRBJ2-1; without DNA, the TCRdb call of TRBD1 cannot be checked. Germline CDR1 SEHNR, CDR2 FQNEAQ (reference sequence). This CDR3 region has 12 residues. The CDR3 loop is CASTPGGNEQFF.

This rearrangement joins TRBV20-1 to TRBJ2-2; TCRdb names TRBD1, which stays unverified in the absence of DNA. This CDR3 is built from 14 residues. CDR1 and CDR2 from the germline V gene are DFQATT and SNEGSKA (reference sequence). The CDR3 loop is CSARLRPGAGELFF.

The chain combines TRBV27 with TRBJ2-6; with no DNA, the TCRdb D assignment of TRBD2 cannot be verified. Germline CDR1 reads MNHEY; CDR2 reads SMNVEV (reference sequence). CDR3 length equals 17 residues. CDR3 residues: CASSPFPAGPGANVLTF.